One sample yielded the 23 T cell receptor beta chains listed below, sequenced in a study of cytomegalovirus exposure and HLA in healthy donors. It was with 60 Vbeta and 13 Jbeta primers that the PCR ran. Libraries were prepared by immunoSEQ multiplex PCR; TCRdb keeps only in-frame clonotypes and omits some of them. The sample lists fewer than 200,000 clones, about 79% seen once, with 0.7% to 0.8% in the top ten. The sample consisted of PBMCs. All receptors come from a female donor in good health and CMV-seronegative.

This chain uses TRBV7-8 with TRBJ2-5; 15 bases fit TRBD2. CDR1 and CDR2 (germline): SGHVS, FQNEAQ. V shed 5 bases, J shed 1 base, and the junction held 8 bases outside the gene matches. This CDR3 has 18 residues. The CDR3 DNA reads TGTGCCAGCAGCCCCAGGACTAGCGGGAGGGCCCTCCAAGAGACCCAGTACTTC. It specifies CASSPRTSGRALQETQYF. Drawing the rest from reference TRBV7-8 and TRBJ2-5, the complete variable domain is GAGVSQSPRYKVAKRGQDVALRCDPISGHVSLFWYQQALGQGPEFLTYFQNEAQLDKSGLPSDRFFAERPEGSVSTLKIQRTQQEDSAVYLCASSPRTSGRALQETQYFGPGTRLLVL.

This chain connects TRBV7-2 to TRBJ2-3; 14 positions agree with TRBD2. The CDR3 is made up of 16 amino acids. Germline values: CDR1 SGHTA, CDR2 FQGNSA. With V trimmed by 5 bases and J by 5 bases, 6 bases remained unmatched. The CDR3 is CASSAAGTSGRDTQYF. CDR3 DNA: TGTGCCAGCAGCGCCGCCGGGACTAGCGGGAGAGATACGCAGTATTTT.

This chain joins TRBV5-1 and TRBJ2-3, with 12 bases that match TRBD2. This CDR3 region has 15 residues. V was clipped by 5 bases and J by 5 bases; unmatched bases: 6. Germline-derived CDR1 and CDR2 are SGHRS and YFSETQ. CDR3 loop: CASSLAGGRIDTQYF. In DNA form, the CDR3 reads TGCGCCAGCAGTCTAGCGGGGGGGCGTATAGATACGCAGTATTTT.

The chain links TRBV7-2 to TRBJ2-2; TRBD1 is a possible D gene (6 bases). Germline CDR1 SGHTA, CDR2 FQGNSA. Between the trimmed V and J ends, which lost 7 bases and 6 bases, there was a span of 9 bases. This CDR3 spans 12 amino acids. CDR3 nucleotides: TGTGCCAGCACACCAGGGGCCGGGGAGCTGTTTTTT. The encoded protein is CASTPGAGELFF.

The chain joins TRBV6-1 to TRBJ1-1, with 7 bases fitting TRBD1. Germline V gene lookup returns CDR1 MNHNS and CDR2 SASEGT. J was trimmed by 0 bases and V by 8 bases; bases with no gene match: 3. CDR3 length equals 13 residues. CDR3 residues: CASRQGVNTEAFF. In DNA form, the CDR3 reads TGTGCCAGCCGCCAGGGGGTGAACACTGAAGCTTTCTTT.

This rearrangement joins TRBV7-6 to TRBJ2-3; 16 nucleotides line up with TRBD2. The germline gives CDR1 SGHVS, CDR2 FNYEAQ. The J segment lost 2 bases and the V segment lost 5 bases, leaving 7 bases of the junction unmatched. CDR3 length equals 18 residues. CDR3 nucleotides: TGTGCCAGCAGCCCCGGGACTAGCGGGAGGGGGGTCACAGATACGCAGTATTTT. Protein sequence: CASSPGTSGRGVTDTQYF.

CDR3: CASSPGLAGGPSTDTQYF. The CDR3 DNA follows: TGTGCCAGCTCACCAGGACTAGCGGGAGGTCCCAGCACAGATACGCAGTATTTT. The genes are TRBV18 and TRBJ2-3, with 14 bases lining up with TRBD2. The germline CDR1 and CDR2 sequences are KGHSH and LQKENI. Trimming at V came to 2 bases and at J to 0 bases, leaving 4 bases not matched to a gene. CDR3 length equals 18 residues.

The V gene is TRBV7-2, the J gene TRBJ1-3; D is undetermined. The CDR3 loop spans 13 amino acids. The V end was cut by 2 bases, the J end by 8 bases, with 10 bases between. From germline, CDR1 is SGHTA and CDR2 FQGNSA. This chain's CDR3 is CASSLSRGDTIYF. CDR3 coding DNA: TGTGCCAGCAGCTTAAGTCGGGGAGACACCATATATTTT.

The CDR3, as DNA: TGTGCCAGCAGCCCGCGGGACAGCCCGACATACACTGAAGCTTTCTTT. Its translation: CASSPRDSPTYTEAFF. J is TRBJ1-1 and V is TRBV4-2; 7 nucleotides align to TRBD1. CDR3 length: 16 residues. Germline trimming cut 4 bases from V and 3 bases from J; bases unmatched to any gene: 11. The germline V gene encodes CDR1 LGHNA and CDR2 YNFKEQ.

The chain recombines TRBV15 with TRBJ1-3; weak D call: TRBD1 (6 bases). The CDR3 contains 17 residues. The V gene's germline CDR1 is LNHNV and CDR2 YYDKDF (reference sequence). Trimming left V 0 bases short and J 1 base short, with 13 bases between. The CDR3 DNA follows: TGTGCCACCAGCAGAGATGTGGGGGCTATGTCTGGAAACACCATATATTTT. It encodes CATSRDVGAMSGNTIYF.

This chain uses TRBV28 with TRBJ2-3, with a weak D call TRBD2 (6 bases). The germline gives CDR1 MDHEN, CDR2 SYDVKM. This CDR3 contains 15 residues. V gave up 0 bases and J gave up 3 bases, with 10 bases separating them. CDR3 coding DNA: TGTGCCAGCAGTTTATGGTTCGGGGGAACAGATACGCAGTATTTT. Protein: CASSLWFGGTDTQYF. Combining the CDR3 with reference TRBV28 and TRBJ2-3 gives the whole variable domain DVKVTQSSRYLVKRTGEKVFLECVQDMDHENMFWYRQDPGLGLRLIYFSYDVKMKEKGDIPEGYSVSREKKERFSLILESASTNQTSMYLCASSLWFGGTDTQYFGPGTRLTVL.

CDR3 DNA: TGTGCCAGCAGCTTAGCCGTTGGACTAGCAAGAACCCAGTACTTC. It translates to CASSLAVGLARTQYF. The chain employs TRBV11-2 and TRBJ2-5; 8 bases are a match to TRBD2. This CDR3 has 15 residues. Germline V CDR1 and CDR2: SGHAT, FQNNGV. Trimming removed 1 base from V and 8 bases from J; junction bases left unmatched: 9.

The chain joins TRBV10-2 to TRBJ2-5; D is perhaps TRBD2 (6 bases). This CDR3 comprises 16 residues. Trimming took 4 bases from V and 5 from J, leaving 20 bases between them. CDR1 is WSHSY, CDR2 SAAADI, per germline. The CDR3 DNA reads TGCGCCAGCAGTGGGGCTAAGTGGGCCCGGGGGGAGACCCAGTACTTC. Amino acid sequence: CASSGAKWARGETQYF.

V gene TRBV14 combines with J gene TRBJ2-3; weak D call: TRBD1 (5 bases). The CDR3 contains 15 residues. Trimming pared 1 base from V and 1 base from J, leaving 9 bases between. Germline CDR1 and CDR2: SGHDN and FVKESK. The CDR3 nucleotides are TGTGCCAGCAGCCAAGGGTTAGGGGGCACAGATACGCAGTATTTT. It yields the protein CASSQGLGGTDTQYF.

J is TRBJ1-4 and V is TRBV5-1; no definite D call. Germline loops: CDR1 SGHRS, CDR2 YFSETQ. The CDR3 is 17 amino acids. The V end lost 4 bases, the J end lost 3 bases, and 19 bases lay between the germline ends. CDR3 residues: CASSPGMVAVANEKLFF. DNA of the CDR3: TGCGCCAGCAGCCCCGGCATGGTAGCCGTAGCTAATGAAAAACTGTTTTTT.

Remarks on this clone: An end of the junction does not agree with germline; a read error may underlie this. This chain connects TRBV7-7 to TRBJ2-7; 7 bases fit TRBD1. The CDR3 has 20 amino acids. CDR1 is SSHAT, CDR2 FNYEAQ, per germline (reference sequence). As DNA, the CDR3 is TGTGCTAGCAGGCACGAGTTTTGGGACAGCACGAAAGAACTCCCCTACGAGCAGTACTTC. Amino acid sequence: CASRHEFWDSTKELPYEQYF. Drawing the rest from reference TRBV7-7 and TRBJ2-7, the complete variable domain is GAGVSQSPRYKVTKRGQDVTLRCDPISSHATLYWYQQALGQGPEFLTYFNYEAQPDKSGLPSDRFSAERPEGSISTLTIQRTEQRDSAMYRCASRHEFWDSTKELPYEQYFGPGTRLTVT.

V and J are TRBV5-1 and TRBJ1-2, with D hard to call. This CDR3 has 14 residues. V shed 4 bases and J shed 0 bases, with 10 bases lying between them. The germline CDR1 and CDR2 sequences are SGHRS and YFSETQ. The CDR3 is CASSPGHSNYGYTF. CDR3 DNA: TGCGCCAGCAGCCCCGGTCACTCTAACTATGGCTACACCTTC.

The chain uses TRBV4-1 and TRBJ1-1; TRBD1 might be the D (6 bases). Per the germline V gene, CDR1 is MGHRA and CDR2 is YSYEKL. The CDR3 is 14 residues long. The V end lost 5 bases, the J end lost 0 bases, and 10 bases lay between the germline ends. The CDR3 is CASSNTGMNTEAFF. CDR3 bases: TGCGCCAGCAGCAATACAGGGATGAACACTGAAGCTTTCTTT.

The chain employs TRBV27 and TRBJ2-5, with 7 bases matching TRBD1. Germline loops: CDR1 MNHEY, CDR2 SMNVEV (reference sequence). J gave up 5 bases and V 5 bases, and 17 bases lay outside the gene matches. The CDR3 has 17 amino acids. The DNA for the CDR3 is TGTGCCAGCAGTCGCGCTCCAGGACCGGGACAGTGGGAGACCCAGTACTTC. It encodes CASSRAPGPGQWETQYF.

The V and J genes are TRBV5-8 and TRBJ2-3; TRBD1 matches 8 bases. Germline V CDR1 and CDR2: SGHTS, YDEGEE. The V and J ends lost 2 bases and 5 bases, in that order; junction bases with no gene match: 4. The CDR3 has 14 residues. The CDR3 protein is CASSFGQGVDTQYF. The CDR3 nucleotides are TGTGCCAGCAGCTTTGGACAGGGCGTAGATACGCAGTATTTT. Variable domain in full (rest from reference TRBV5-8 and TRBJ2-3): EAGVTQSPTHLIKTRGQQATLRCSPISGHTSVYWYQQALGLGLQFLLWYDEGEERNRGNFPPRFSGRQFPNYSSELNVNALELEDSALYLCASSFGQGVDTQYFGPGTRLTVL.

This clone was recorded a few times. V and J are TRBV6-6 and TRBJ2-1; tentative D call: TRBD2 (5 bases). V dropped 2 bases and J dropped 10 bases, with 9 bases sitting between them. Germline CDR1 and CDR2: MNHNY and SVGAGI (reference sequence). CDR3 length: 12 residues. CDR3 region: CASSYPTTEQFF. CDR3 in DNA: TGTGCCAGCAGTTACCCGACTACCGAGCAGTTCTTC.

The CDR3, as DNA: TGTGCCAGCAGCTTCCAGACTCCGACCCAAGAGACCCAGTACTTC. This gives the protein CASSFQTPTQETQYF. The rearrangement uses TRBV7-2 and TRBJ2-5; D is ambiguous. V lost 3 bases and J 1 base, leaving 12 bases between the germline ends. Germline-derived CDR1 and CDR2 are SGHTA and FQGNSA. CDR3 length: 15 residues.

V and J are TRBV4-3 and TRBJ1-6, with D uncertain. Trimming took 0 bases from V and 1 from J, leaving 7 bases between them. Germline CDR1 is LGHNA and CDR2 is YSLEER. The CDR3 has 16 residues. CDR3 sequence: CASSQEEGSYNSPLHF. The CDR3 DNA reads TGCGCCAGCAGCCAAGAGGAGGGTTCCTATAATTCACCCCTCCACTTT.